These 25 T cell receptor beta chains originate from one sample sequenced in a study of T-cell reconstitution after alpha-beta-depleted transplantation in children. Preparation of the TCRbeta library was carried out with unique molecular identifiers. TCRdb processed the PCR reads anew with MiXCR; each CDR3 protein has one entry. In the table there are 700,000 to 850,000 distinct CDR3 sequences, 16% of which are singletons. The sequenced sample was PBMCs, mostly from graft donor cells, obtained 360 days after TCRalphabeta/CD19-depleted stem cell transplant. The source of these receptors is a male patient under 18 who had a stem cell transplant for acute lymphoblastic leukemia, so the T cells may come from the graft donor.

This clonotype was seen more than once but under ten times. The V and J genes are TRBV6-1 and TRBJ2-5, with TRBD1 matching 7 bases. The J segment lost 3 bases and the V segment lost 6 bases, leaving 7 bases of the junction unmatched. The CDR3 contains 14 residues. Germline loops: CDR1 MNHNS, CDR2 SASEGT. The CDR3 sequence is CASSGQAVKETQYF. CDR3 sequence (DNA): TGTGCCAGCAGCGGACAGGCCGTAAAAGAGACCCAGTACTTC.

In this sample, this clonotype turned up many times. CDR3 DNA: TGTGCCAGCAGCCCTCCGGGACTAGCCCCTTTAGAGCAGTACTTC. Its translation: CASSPPGLAPLEQYF. V usage is TRBV7-2 and J usage is TRBJ2-7; 9 positions match TRBD2. The germline V gene encodes CDR1 SGHTA and CDR2 FQGNSA. This CDR3 has 15 amino acids. The junction had 12 bases not matched to a gene; V was cut back by 5 bases and J by 7 bases.

This chain connects TRBV4-1 to TRBJ2-3; 8 bases match TRBD2. Germline values: CDR1 MGHRA, CDR2 YSYEKL. V lost 4 bases and J lost 5; bases outside the gene matches: 11. This CDR3 comprises 16 residues. The CDR3 coding sequence is TGCGCCAGCAGCCTCTTGGGCAGCGGGGGCAGAGATACGCAGTATTTT. It specifies CASSLLGSGGRDTQYF.

This clonotype appeared a few times. The rearrangement joins TRBV9 to TRBJ2-5; TRBD1 agrees at 7 bases. J lost 7 bases, V lost 0 bases, and 3 bases had no gene match. Germline CDR1 reads SGDLS; CDR2 reads YYNGEE. CDR3 size: 13 residues. The CDR3 sequence is CASSVVAGGTQYF. CDR3 nucleotides: TGTGCCAGCAGCGTAGTGGCAGGGGGGACCCAGTACTTC. The complete variable domain, with remaining parts taken from reference TRBV9 and TRBJ2-5, reads DSGVTQTPKHLITATGQRVTLRCSPRSGDLSVYWYQQSLDQGLQFLIQYYNGEERAKGNILERFSAQQFPDLHSELNLSSLELGDSALYFCASSVVAGGTQYFGPGTRLLVL.

There are many counts of this clonotype. The rearrangement uses TRBV20-1 and TRBJ2-2, with D possibly being TRBD2 (5 bases). The length of the CDR3 is 13 residues. V was shortened by 3 bases and J by 4 bases, with 9 bases between the two germline ends. Germline-derived CDR1 and CDR2 are DFQATT and SNEGSKA (reference sequence). The CDR3 sequence is CSARTGSTGELFF. The CDR3 DNA follows: TGCAGTGCTAGGACGGGGAGCACCGGGGAGCTGTTTTTT.

This clonotype was seen only a few times. This chain uses TRBV15 with TRBJ2-1; D gene ambiguous. The CDR3 spans 13 residues. Germline CDR1 reads LNHNV; CDR2 reads YYDKDF (reference sequence). Trimming stripped 0 bases from V and 8 bases from J, with 8 bases between. CDR3 sequence (DNA): TGTGCCACCAGCAGAGATACTAACGATGAGCAGTTCTTC. Encoded protein: CATSRDTNDEQFF. The variable domain in full, with the rest retrieved from reference TRBV15 and TRBJ2-1, is DAMVIQNPRYQVTQFGKPVTLSCSQTLNHNVMYWYQQKSSQAPKLLFHYYDKDFNNEADTPDNFQSRRPNTSFCFLDIRSPGLGDTAMYLCATSRDTNDEQFFGPGTRLTVL.

In its sample, this clonotype was seen many times. The chain carries TRBV12-3 or TRBV12-4 and TRBJ1-2; possibly TRBD1 for D (5 bases). Trimming removed 5 bases at V and 9 bases at J, with 16 bases between. CDR3 length equals 13 residues. The chain's CDR3 is CASSRRGPRSYTF. CDR3 sequence (DNA): TGTGCCAGCAGTAGACGGGGACCTAGGAGCTACACCTTC.

This chain connects TRBV2 to TRBJ1-5; D unclear. CDR1 and CDR2 from the germline V gene are SNHLY and FYNNEI. Trimming took 0 bases from V and 2 from J, leaving 14 bases between them. The CDR3 length is 17 residues. The CDR3 DNA reads TGTGCCAGCAGTGAAGCGCATGTCGGGGTCCGCAATCAGCCCCAGCATTTT. Translated, it gives CASSEAHVGVRNQPQHF.

V usage is TRBV18 and J usage is TRBJ2-2; weak D call: TRBD2 (6 bases). Germline assignment: CDR1 KGHSH and CDR2 LQKENI. The CDR3 length is 15 residues. Trimming pared 1 base from V and 2 bases from J, leaving 8 bases between. The CDR3 nucleotides are TGTGCCAGCTCACCACAGGAGGGAAACACCGGGGAGCTGTTTTTT. Translating it yields CASSPQEGNTGELFF.

A few counts support this clonotype. The chain carries TRBV12-3 or TRBV12-4 and TRBJ2-1; a possible D gene is TRBD1 (6 bases). The length of the CDR3 is 14 residues. Deletions cut 5 bases from V and 0 bases from J, with 8 bases between. CDR3 region: CASSQGFSYNEQFF. Written as DNA, the CDR3 is TGTGCCAGCAGTCAGGGGTTCTCCTACAATGAGCAGTTCTTC.

This clonotype has a count of ten or more. This chain links TRBV29-1 with TRBJ2-3; unclear D gene. Trimming stripped 0 bases from V and 4 bases from J, with 17 bases between. Per the germline V gene, CDR1 is SQVTM and CDR2 is ANQGSEA. There are 16 residues in the CDR3. The CDR3 nucleotides read TGCAGCGTTGAAGAAGGGAAACGGCTAGTTCCAGATACGCAGTATTTT. It is translated as CSVEEGKRLVPDTQYF.

The chain couples TRBV5-1 to TRBJ2-2; 12 positions agree with TRBD2. V lost 7 bases, J lost 5 bases, and 6 bases stayed unmatched. The germline V gene has CDR1 SGHRS and CDR2 YFSETQ. There are 15 residues in the CDR3. This CDR3 is CASDPLAGGTGELFF. In DNA form, the CDR3 reads TGCGCCAGCGACCCCCTAGCGGGAGGGACCGGGGAGCTGTTTTTT.

This clonotype was picked up a small number of times. This rearrangement joins TRBV2 to TRBJ2-5; 10 bases are shared with TRBD2. Unmatched junction bases numbered 4, after V lost 2 bases and J lost 1 base. Germline CDR1 SNHLY, CDR2 FYNNEI. This CDR3 region has 16 residues. The CDR3 region is CASSELAGESQETQYF. The DNA of the CDR3 is TGTGCCAGCAGTGAACTAGCGGGAGAGAGCCAAGAGACCCAGTACTTC.

This clonotype has more than one count but fewer than ten. The gene calls are TRBV3-1 and TRBJ1-2; TRBD1 matches 7 bases. The CDR3 has 11 residues. From germline, CDR1 is LGHDT and CDR2 YNNKEL (reference sequence). J lost 8 bases, V lost 4 bases, and 1 base had no gene match. DNA for the CDR3: TGTGCCAGCAGCCGACAGGGAGGCTACACCTTC. The encoded protein is CASSRQGGYTF. The whole variable domain, remainder taken from reference TRBV3-1 and TRBJ1-2, is DTAVSQTPKYLVTQMGNDKSIKCEQNLGHDTMYWYKQDSKKFLKIMFSYNNKELIINETVPNRFSPKSPDKAHLNLHINSLELGDSAVYFCASSRQGGYTFGSGTRLTVV.

A few counts support this clonotype. The chain recombines TRBV9 with TRBJ1-1; TRBD1 aligns across 8 bases. Germline trimming cut 3 bases from V and 2 bases from J; bases unmatched to any gene: 12. Germline assignment: CDR1 SGDLS and CDR2 YYNGEE. CDR3 size: 17 residues. The CDR3 here is CASSAGQGGIENTEAFF. CDR3 bases: TGTGCCAGCAGCGCCGGACAGGGAGGGATCGAAAACACTGAAGCTTTCTTT.

V usage is TRBV4-1 and J usage is TRBJ2-1, with TRBD2 matching 13 bases. From germline, CDR1 is MGHRA and CDR2 YSYEKL. V gave up 4 bases and J gave up 9 bases; unmatched junction bases: 6. The CDR3 has 15 residues. DNA of the CDR3: TGCGCCAGCAGCCTCGGACTAGCGGGAGCTGGTGAGCAGTTCTTC. Protein: CASSLGLAGAGEQFF.

The chain couples TRBV15 to TRBJ2-1; D unclear. Germline lookup yields CDR1 LNHNV and CDR2 YYDKDF (reference sequence). CDR3 length: 15 amino acids. V shed 2 bases and J shed 0 bases, with 8 bases lying between them. The CDR3 DNA is TGTGCCACCAGCAGAACTGGCGGCTCCTACAATGAGCAGTTCTTC. Translating it yields CATSRTGGSYNEQFF.

This sequence joins TRBV28 and TRBJ2-7; D perhaps matches TRBD1 (5 bases). The CDR3 totals 11 residues. CDR1 is MDHEN, CDR2 SYDVKM, per germline. Trimming removed 7 bases at V and 6 bases at J, with 10 bases between. CDR3 sequence (DNA): TGTGCCAGCACCCTGCAGGGCGAGCAGTACTTC. Its protein product is CASTLQGEQYF.

The chain uses TRBV4-2 and TRBJ2-5; D is uncertain. Per germline, CDR1 LGHNA and CDR2 YNFKEQ. The CDR3 extends over 17 amino acids. Trimming left V 0 bases short and J 5 bases short, with 19 bases between. This CDR3 reads CASSQDSPTGLSETQYF. For the CDR3, the DNA is TGTGCCAGCAGCCAAGATTCCCCGACTGGCCTAAGTGAGACCCAGTACTTC.

In this sample, this clonotype turned up many times. The V call is TRBV30, the J call TRBJ2-5, with D unclear. In germline, CDR1 is GTSNPN, CDR2 SVGIG (reference sequence). V dropped 0 bases and J dropped 4 bases, with 3 bases sitting between them. The CDR3 runs to 11 residues. The CDR3 sequence: CAWSVGETQYF. CDR3 nucleotides: TGTGCCTGGAGTGTGGGAGAGACCCAGTACTTC.

There are a few counts of this clonotype. The rearrangement joins TRBV20-1 to TRBJ2-5, with a possible D match to TRBD1 (5 bases). The germline gives CDR1 DFQATT, CDR2 SNEGSKA (reference sequence). This CDR3 spans 13 amino acids. Trimming took off 6 bases at V and 5 bases at J, with 16 bases between the two ends. The CDR3 DNA sequence: TGCAGTGCACCGACAGTGCTCGTGGAGACCCAGTACTTC. Translating gives CSAPTVLVETQYF.

This clonotype was counted a few times. J is TRBJ2-1 and V is TRBV2; TRBD1 matches 10 bases. Germline CDR1 SNHLY, CDR2 FYNNEI. The V gene end was trimmed by 6 bases and the J gene end by 2 bases; junction bases not matched to a gene: 10. The CDR3 has 17 residues. The DNA for the CDR3 is TGTGCCAGCAGCGACAGGGGGCCCTTTAGACCCTACAATGAGCAGTTCTTC. Translated: CASSDRGPFRPYNEQFF. The variable domain in full, with the rest retrieved from reference TRBV2 and TRBJ2-1, is EPEVTQTPSHQVTQMGQEVILRCVPISNHLYFYWYRQILGQKVEFLVSFYNNEISEKSEIFDDQFSVERPDGSNFTLKIRSTKLEDSAMYFCASSDRGPFRPYNEQFFGPGTRLTVL.

This clonotype has a count of ten or more. V usage is TRBV6-5 and J usage is TRBJ1-1; possible D gene TRBD1, 5 bases. V dropped 6 bases and J dropped 3 bases, with 17 bases sitting between them. The germline V gene has CDR1 MNHEY and CDR2 SVGAGI. The CDR3 extends over 15 amino acids. Here the CDR3 DNA reads TGTGCCAGCAGCACCTTGTCGGGGCCAGACACTGAAGCTTTCTTT. This codes for CASSTLSGPDTEAFF.

J is TRBJ2-3 and V is TRBV10-2; 8 positions match TRBD2. With V trimmed by 3 bases and J by 5 bases, 13 bases remained unmatched. The germline V gene encodes CDR1 WSHSY and CDR2 SAAADI. The CDR3 is 17 residues long. The CDR3 DNA sequence: TGCGCCAGCAGTGACGGTTCTCACGGGAGGGCCAGAGATACGCAGTATTTT. Protein product: CASSDGSHGRARDTQYF.

This clonotype was seen more than once but under ten times. The chain is built from TRBV16 and TRBJ2-5; D ambiguous. CDR3 size: 14 residues. Germline V gives CDR1 KGHSY, CDR2 FQNENV. The V gene lost 1 base and the J gene lost 4 bases, with 10 bases spanning the gap. Here the CDR3 reads CASSQWGTVETQYF. The CDR3 DNA is TGTGCCAGCAGCCAATGGGGAACAGTAGAGACCCAGTACTTC.